This T cell receptor beta chain appears in the sequencing data of a study of chronic HIV infection and antiretroviral therapy. MiXCR, run by TCRdb on the 5' RACE reads, gives a single entry per CDR3 protein. The table shows 40,000 to 50,000 distinct CDR3 sequences, with about 18% occurring only once. The CDR3 spans 14 residues. The gene calls are TRBV21-1 and TRBJ2-3; the table's D gene call, TRBD1, was not cross checked with the DNA. TRBV21-1 is deemed a pseudogene. The sample taken for sequencing was peripheral blood. This sequence was found in an adult who had HIV and had not received antiretroviral therapy, or was an uninfected healthy control (not recorded which). CDR3 loop: CASSFRQGTDTQYF. The CDR3 DNA sequence: TGTGCCAGCAGCTTTCGACAGGGAACAGATACGCAGTATTTT.